Below are 10 T cell receptor beta chains sequenced from a single sample in a study of blood T cell repertoires in COVID-19. This table comes from immunoSEQ multiplex PCR, and its TCRdb copy is limited to in-frame clones, with some not included. The sample yields 250,000 or so clones, 85% to 90% seen once. What was sequenced was peripheral blood. Every receptor here comes from a man aged 30 to 39 with COVID-19, enrolled during active disease.

The chain links TRBV3-1 (or the pseudogene TRBV3-2) to TRBJ1-3; D gene unclear. This CDR3 is 16 amino acids long. V shed 4 bases and J shed 1 base, with 14 bases lying between them. Germline CDR1 reads LGHDT; CDR2 reads YNNKEL (reference sequence). CDR3 nucleotide sequence: TGTGCCAGCAGCCTCACCGGGTACTTTTCTGGAAACACCATATATTTT. Translation: CASSLTGYFSGNTIYF.

V usage is TRBV6-5 and J usage is TRBJ1-5; D is uncertain. The CDR3 has 15 residues. Germline lookup yields CDR1 MNHEY and CDR2 SVGAGI. V was clipped by 0 bases and J by 6 bases, with 12 bases between them. This CDR3 is CASSYSIVGGQPQHF. CDR3 DNA: TGTGCCAGCAGTTACTCGATTGTCGGAGGTCAGCCCCAGCATTTT.

The rearrangement uses TRBV28 and TRBJ1-3; 12 bases line up with TRBD1. Per the germline V gene, CDR1 is MDHEN and CDR2 is SYDVKM. Trimming removed 8 bases from V and 9 bases from J; junction bases left unmatched: 11. The CDR3 has 15 amino acids. Here the CDR3 DNA reads TGTGCCAGCCATCACCGGGACAGGGGGCGAACCACCATATATTTT. Its protein is CASHHRDRGRTTIYF. Together with reference TRBV28 and TRBJ1-3, the CDR3 gives the full variable domain: DVKVTQSSRYLVKRTGEKVFLECVQDMDHENMFWYRQDPGLGLRLIYFSYDVKMKEKGDIPEGYSVSREKKERFSLILESASTNQTSMYLCASHHRDRGRTTIYFGEGSWLTVV.

This chain joins TRBV9 and TRBJ2-5, with 11 bases fitting TRBD2. Germline CDR1 and CDR2: SGDLS and YYNGEE. CDR3 length equals 17 residues. J was trimmed by 5 bases and V by 3 bases; bases with no gene match: 12. The CDR3 DNA sequence: TGTGCCAGCAGCGGGGGACTAGCGGTCCTCGGATGGGAGACCCAGTACTTC. It specifies CASSGGLAVLGWETQYF. The whole variable domain, filled in from reference TRBV9 and TRBJ2-5, reads DSGVTQTPKHLITATGQRVTLRCSPRSGDLSVYWYQQSLDQGLQFLIQYYNGEERAKGNILERFSAQQFPDLHSELNLSSLELGDSALYFCASSGGLAVLGWETQYFGPGTRLLVL.

The V and J genes are TRBV5-1 and TRBJ2-3; 7 bases line up with TRBD1. The CDR3 is 15 residues long. The germline CDR1 and CDR2 sequences are SGHRS and YFSETQ. After removal of 4 bases from V and 3 bases from J, the junction contained 8 bases not matched to a gene. DNA of the CDR3: TGCGCCAGCAGCCCCCGGGACAGTGCAACAGATACGCAGTATTTT. It specifies CASSPRDSATDTQYF.

This CDR3 reads CASSLGGGARYTGELFF. The DNA for the CDR3 is TGCGCCAGCAGCTTAGGCGGAGGGGCGCGATATACCGGGGAGCTGTTTTTT. V is TRBV5-1 and J is TRBJ2-2, with a weak D call TRBD2 (6 bases). Germline loops: CDR1 SGHRS, CDR2 YFSETQ. V lost 2 bases and J 5 bases, leaving 19 bases between the germline ends. The CDR3 loop spans 17 amino acids.

DNA for the CDR3: TGTGCCAGCAGCCCCCTTGGACAGGGACTAAAAGAGCAGTACTTC. As protein: CASSPLGQGLKEQYF. This chain uses TRBV14 with TRBJ2-7; D perhaps matches TRBD1 (8 bases). The CDR3 spans 15 residues. V lost 4 bases, J lost 7 bases, and 20 bases lay in between. Germline CDR1 SGHDN, CDR2 FVKESK.

The chain carries TRBV27 and TRBJ2-6, with D tentatively TRBD1 (5 bases). Between the trimmed V and J ends, which lost 8 bases and 0 bases, there was a span of 11 bases. CDR1 and CDR2 (germline): MNHEY, SMNVEV (reference sequence). The CDR3 has 15 amino acids. The CDR3 loop is CASGSQGSGANVLTF. CDR3 nucleotide sequence: TGTGCCAGCGGGTCTCAGGGCTCTGGGGCCAACGTCCTGACTTTC.

This chain links TRBV6-5 with TRBJ1-1; 10 positions agree with TRBD1. Germline CDR1 is MNHEY and CDR2 is SVGAGI. CDR3 size: 15 residues. The V segment lost 7 bases and the J segment 1 base; nucleotides outside the gene matches: 6. The CDR3 is CASTGTGAWNTEAFF. The CDR3 DNA follows: TGTGCCAGCACCGGGACAGGGGCTTGGAACACTGAAGCTTTCTTT.

J is TRBJ2-3 and V is TRBV7-2; 7 bases map to TRBD2. The CDR3 sequence is 15 residues long. Losses at the gene ends were 0 bases for V and 0 bases for J; bases not matched to a gene: 0. Looked up from germline, CDR1 is SGHTA and CDR2 is FQGNSA. CDR3 sequence (DNA): TGTGCCAGCAGCTTAGCTAGCGGGAGCACAGATACGCAGTATTTT. Encoded protein: CASSLASGSTDTQYF.